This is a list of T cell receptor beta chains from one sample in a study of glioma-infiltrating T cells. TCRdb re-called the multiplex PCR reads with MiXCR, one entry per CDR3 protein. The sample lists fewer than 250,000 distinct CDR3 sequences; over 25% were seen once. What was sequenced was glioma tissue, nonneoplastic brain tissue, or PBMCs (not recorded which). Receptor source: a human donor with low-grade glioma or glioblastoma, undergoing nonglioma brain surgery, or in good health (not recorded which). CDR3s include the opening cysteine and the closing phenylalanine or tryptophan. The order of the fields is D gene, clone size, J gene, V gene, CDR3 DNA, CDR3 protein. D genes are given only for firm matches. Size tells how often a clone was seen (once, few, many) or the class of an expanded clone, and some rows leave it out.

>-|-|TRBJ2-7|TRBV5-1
TGCGCCAGCAGCTTGGTCGAACAGGGAACCTACGAGCAGTACTTC
CASSLVEQGTYEQYF
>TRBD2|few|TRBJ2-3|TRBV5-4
TGTGCCAGCAGCTTGGATAGCGGGAGGACGGCAGATACGCAGTATTTT
CASSLDSGRTADTQYF
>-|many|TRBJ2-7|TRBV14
TGTGCCAGCACCAACGACGATCGAGGCGAGCAGTACTTC
CASTNDDRGEQYF
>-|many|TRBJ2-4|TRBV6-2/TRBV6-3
TGTGCCAGCAGTTACTCGACTGGTAGAGCGGTGGTCAAAAACATTCAGTACTTC
CASSYSTGRAVVKNIQYF
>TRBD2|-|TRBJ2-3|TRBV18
TGTGCCAGCTCACCACCGAAAGCGGGAGGGCCAGATACGCAGTATTTT
CASSPPKAGGPDTQYF
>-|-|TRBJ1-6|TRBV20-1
TGCAGTGCTAGAGTTGGAAGCAGAGGTGCCCTCCACTTT
CSARVGSRGALHF
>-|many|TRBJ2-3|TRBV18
TGTGCCAGCTCACCAAAACCCAGGGAAGATACGCAGTATTTT
CASSPKPREDTQYF
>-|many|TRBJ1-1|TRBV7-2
TGTGCCAGCAGCTTCCACACGAACACTGAAGCTTTCTTT
CASSFHTNTEAFF
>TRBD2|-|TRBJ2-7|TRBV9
TGTGCCAGCAGCGTAGATCTAGCGGGATTATACGAGCAGTACTTC
CASSVDLAGLYEQYF
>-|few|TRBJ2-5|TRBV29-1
TGCAGCGTTTGGAGGGGGGAGGAGACCCAGTACTTC
CSVWRGEETQYF
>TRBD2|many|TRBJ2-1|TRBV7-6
TGTGCCAGCAGCTCCGGGACTAGCGGGATGAATGAGCAGTTCTTC
CASSSGTSGMNEQFF
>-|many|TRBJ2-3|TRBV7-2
TGTGCCAGCAGCTTAATGGCGGGGCGCACAGATACGCAGTATTTT
CASSLMAGRTDTQYF
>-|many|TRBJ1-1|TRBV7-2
TGTGCCAGCAGCCCGCGTACGCCCCTGGGAGCTTTCTTT
CASSPRTPLGAFF
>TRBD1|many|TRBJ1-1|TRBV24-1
TGTGCCACCAGTGATGCACCGGGACAGGGTGGTTCTGGTGAAGCTTTCTTT
CATSDAPGQGGSGEAFF
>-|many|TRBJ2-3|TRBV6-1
TGTGCCAGCAGTTACGGGTCCCGAACAGATACGCAGTATTTT
CASSYGSRTDTQYF
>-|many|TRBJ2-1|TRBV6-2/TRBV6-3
TGTGCCAGCAGTTACCCCCCCCTTCTAGCTGAGAGAAACAATGAGCAGTTCTTC
CASSYPPLLAERNNEQFF
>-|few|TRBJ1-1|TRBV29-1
TGCAGCGTGATTCTCGGTGAAGCTTTCTTT
CSVILGEAFF
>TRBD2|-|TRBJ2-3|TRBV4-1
TGCGCCAGCAGCCAGAAGGGACTAGAGGGAGGGCCATCTCACACAGATACGCAGTATTTT
CASSQKGLEGGPSHTDTQYF
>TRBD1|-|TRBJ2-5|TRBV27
TGTGCCAGCTGTGCGCCGGGACAGGGGATGGGGACCCAGTACTTC
CASCAPGQGMGTQYF
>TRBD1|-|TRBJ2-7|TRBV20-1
TGCAGTGCTAGAGATGAGTATGGACAGGCCTACGAGCAGTACTTC
CSARDEYGQAYEQYF
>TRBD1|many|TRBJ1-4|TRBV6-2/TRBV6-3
TGTGCCAGCAGTCGTGGACAGGGGGAAAAACTGTTTTTT
CASSRGQGEKLFF
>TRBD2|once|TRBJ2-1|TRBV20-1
TGCAGTGCTACTCGTTCGGGAGGCTCCTACAATGAGCAGTTCTTC
CSATRSGGSYNEQFF